This TCR beta chain was documented in a study of cytomegalovirus exposure and HLA in healthy donors. Overall study findings and caveats: What was likely a sequencing artifact was a cluster of highly shared sequence variants.

The CDR3 spans 16 residues. The germline V gene has CDR1 LGHNA and CDR2 YSLEER. The ends lost 4 bases at V and 0 bases at J; junction bases unmatched: 7. As for this clone: Its antigen remains unidentified.

60 Vbeta and 13 Jbeta primers were used in PCR. Sequencing used immunoSEQ multiplex PCR; TCRdb keeps in-frame clones, though not all of them. The sample has over 85,000 clones, about 80% seen once; the top ten hold roughly 2%. This clonotype was obtained from a man between 35 and 55 years old in good health and CMV-seronegative. The specimen was PBMCs. The chain carries TRBV4-3 and TRBJ2-7, with 9 bases aligning to TRBD1. Here the CDR3 DNA reads TGCGCCAGCAGCCTTTACAGGGGGCCGGTCTCCTACGAGCAGTACTTC. Translated, it gives CASSLYRGPVSYEQYF.